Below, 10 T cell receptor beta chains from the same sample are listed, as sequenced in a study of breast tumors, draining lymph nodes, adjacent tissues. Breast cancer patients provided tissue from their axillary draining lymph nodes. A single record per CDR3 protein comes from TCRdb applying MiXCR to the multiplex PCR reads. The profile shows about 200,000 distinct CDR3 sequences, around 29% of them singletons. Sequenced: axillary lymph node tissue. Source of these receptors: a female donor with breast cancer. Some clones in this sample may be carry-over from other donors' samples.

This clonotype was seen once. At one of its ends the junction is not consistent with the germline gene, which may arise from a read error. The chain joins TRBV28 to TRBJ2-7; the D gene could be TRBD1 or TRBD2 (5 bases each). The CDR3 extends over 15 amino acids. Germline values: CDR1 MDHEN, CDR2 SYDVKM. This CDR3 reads CASSRKLGRWDEQYF. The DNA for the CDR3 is TGTGCCAGCAGTCGTAAACTAGGCCGGTGGGACGAGCAATACTTC.

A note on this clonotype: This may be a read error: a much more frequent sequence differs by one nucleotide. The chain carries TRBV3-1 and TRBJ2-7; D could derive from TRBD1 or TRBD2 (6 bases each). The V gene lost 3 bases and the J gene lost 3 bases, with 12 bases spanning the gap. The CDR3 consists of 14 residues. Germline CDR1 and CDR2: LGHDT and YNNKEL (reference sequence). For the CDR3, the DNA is TGTGCCAGCAGCCACAAGGGGGGAAACTACGAGCAGTACTTC. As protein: CASSHKGGNYEQYF.

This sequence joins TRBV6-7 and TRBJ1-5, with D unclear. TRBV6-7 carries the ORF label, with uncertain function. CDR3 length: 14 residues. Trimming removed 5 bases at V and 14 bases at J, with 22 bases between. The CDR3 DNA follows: TGTGCCAGCAGTCCACTAGCGGGAGACTCCTACGAGCATTTT. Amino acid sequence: CASSPLAGDSYEHF.

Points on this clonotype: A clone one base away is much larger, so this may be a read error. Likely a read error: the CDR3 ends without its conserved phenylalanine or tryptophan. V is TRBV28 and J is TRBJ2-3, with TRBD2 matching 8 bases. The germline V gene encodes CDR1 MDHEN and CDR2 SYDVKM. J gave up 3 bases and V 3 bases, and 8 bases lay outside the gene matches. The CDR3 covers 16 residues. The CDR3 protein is CASSFQSGSGTDTQYL. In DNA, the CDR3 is TGTGCCAGCAGTTTCCAAAGCGGGAGCGGTACAGATACGCAGTATCTT.

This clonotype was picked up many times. The CDR3 sequence: CAWSVVRNEQFF. The CDR3, as DNA: TGTGCCTGGAGTGTAGTTCGAAATGAGCAGTTCTTC. The chain carries TRBV30 and TRBJ2-1; D not resolved. The CDR3 consists of 12 residues. CDR1 is GTSNPN, CDR2 SVGIG, per germline (reference sequence). Trimming took 0 bases from V and 7 from J, leaving 7 bases between them.

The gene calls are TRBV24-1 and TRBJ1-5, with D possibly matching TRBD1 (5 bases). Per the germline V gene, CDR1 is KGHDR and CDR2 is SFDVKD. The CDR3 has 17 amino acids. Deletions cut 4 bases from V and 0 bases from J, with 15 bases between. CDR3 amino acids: CATSDRRDLYSNQPQHF. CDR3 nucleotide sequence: TGTGCCACCAGTGACCGCCGGGACTTATATAGCAATCAGCCCCAGCATTTT.

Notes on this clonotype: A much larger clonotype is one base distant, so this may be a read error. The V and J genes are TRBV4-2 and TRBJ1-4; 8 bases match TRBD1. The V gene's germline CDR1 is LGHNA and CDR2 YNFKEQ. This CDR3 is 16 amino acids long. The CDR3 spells CASSQGEDRANEKPFF. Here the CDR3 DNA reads TGTGCCAGCAGCCAAGGGGAGGACAGGGCTAATGAAAAACCGTTTTTT.

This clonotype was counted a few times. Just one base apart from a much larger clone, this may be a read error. CDR3 DNA sequence: TGTGCCAGCAGCCCGGTTACTGAAAAACCGTTTTTT. As protein: CASSPVTEKPFF. The chain uses TRBV6-6 and TRBJ1-4; D is undetermined. Germline V gene data show CDR1 as MNHNY and CDR2 as SVGAGI (reference sequence). This CDR3 contains 12 residues.

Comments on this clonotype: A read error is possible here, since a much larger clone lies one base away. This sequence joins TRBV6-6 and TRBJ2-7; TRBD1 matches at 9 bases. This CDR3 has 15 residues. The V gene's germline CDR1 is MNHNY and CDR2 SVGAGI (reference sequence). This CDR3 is CASSHSGTGSYEQCF. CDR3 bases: TGTGCCAGCAGTCACTCGGGGACAGGGAGCTACGAGCAGTGCTTC.

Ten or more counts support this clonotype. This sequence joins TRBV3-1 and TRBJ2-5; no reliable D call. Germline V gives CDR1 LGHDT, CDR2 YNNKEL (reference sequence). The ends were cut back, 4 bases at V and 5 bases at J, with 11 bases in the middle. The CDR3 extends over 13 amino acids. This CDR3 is CASSLWGSETQYF. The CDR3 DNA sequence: TGTGCCAGCAGCCTCTGGGGTTCGGAGACCCAGTACTTC.